This T cell receptor beta chain was documented in a study of T cell responses to AZD1222 COVID-19 vaccine. The method was immunoSEQ multiplex PCR; TCRdb's version includes in-frame clones alone and lacks a portion of them. The sample contains 85,000 to 110,000 clones, about 90% of which appear only once. CDR3 size: 15 residues. Trimming left V 3 bases short and J 4 bases short, with 12 bases between. Germline CDR1 reads MGHDK; CDR2 reads SYGVNS. The sample in question was peripheral blood, obtained on day 0 of AZD1222 vaccination. This TCR derives from an adult in good health. This rearrangement joins TRBV25-1 to TRBJ2-2; D remains unclear. Written as DNA, the CDR3 is TGTGCCAGCAGTGATAAGCAGCCCAGCACCGGGGAGCTGTTTTTT. It codes for CASSDKQPSTGELFF. The full variable domain, in which reference TRBV25-1 and TRBJ2-2 provide the parts outside the CDR3, is EADIYQTPRYLVIGTGKKITLECSQTMGHDKMYWYQQDPGMELHLIHYSYGVNSTEKGDLSSESTVSRIRTEHFPLTLESARPSHTSQYLCASSDKQPSTGELFFGEGSRLTVL.